Listed here is a single T cell receptor beta chain. What it binds is unknown. This entry is derived from a study of lymphopenia after photon versus proton radiotherapy. The repertoire was sequenced with immunoSEQ multiplex PCR; TCRdb's copy has only in-frame clones and lacks some. The sample includes 150,000 to 200,000 clones, more than 85% of them seen just once. Findings and caveats of the study: Relative stability marked proton patients; photon patients lost diversity and naive cells. Post-nadir diversity loss with photons came from oligoclonal expansion, particularly CD8+ Temra cells. Larger post-nadir TCR diversity loss correlated inversely with survival in deceased patients.

This CDR3 has 17 residues. The V gene's germline CDR1 is MNHEY and CDR2 SMNVEV (reference sequence). Trimming removed 1 base from V and 3 bases from J, with 18 bases in between. The sample in question was peripheral blood, obtained from a patient treated with photon-based radiotherapy. The chain joins TRBV27 to TRBJ1-2; possible D gene TRBD1, 6 bases. The clonotype originates from a man over 45 with gastric cancer. CDR3 residues: CASSLLGRGDTDYGYTF. The CDR3 DNA sequence: TGTGCCAGCAGTTTATTGGGCAGGGGAGATACGGACTATGGCTACACCTTC.